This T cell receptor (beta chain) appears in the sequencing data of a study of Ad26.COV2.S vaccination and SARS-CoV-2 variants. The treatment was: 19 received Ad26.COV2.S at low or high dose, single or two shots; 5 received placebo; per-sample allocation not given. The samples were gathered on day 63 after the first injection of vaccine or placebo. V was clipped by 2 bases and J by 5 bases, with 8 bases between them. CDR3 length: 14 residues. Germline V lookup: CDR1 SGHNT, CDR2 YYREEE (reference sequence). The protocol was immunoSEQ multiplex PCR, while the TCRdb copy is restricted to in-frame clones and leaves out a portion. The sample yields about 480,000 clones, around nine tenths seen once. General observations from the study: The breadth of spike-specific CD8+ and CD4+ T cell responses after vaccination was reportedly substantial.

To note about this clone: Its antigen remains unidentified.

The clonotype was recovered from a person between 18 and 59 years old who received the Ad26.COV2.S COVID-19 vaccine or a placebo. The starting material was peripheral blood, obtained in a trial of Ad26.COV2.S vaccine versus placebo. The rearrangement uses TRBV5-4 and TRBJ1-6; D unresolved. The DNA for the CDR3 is TGTGCCAGCAGCTTACCAGACAATAATTCACCCCTCCACTTT. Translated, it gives CASSLPDNNSPLHF.